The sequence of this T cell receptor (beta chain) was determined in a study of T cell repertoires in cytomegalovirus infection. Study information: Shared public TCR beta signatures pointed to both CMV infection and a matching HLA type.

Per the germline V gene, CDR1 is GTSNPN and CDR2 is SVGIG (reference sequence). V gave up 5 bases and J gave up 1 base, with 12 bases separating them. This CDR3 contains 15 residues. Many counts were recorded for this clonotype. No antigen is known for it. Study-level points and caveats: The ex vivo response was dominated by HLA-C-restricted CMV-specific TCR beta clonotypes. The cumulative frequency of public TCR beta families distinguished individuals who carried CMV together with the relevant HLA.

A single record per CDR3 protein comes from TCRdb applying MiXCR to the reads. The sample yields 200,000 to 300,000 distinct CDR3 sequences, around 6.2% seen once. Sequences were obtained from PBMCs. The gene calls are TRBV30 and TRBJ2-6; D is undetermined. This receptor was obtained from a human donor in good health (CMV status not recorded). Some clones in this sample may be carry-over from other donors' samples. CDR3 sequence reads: CAWGKGPSGANVLTF. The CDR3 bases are TGTGCCTGGGGGAAGGGCCCATCTGGGGCCAACGTCCTGACTTTC.